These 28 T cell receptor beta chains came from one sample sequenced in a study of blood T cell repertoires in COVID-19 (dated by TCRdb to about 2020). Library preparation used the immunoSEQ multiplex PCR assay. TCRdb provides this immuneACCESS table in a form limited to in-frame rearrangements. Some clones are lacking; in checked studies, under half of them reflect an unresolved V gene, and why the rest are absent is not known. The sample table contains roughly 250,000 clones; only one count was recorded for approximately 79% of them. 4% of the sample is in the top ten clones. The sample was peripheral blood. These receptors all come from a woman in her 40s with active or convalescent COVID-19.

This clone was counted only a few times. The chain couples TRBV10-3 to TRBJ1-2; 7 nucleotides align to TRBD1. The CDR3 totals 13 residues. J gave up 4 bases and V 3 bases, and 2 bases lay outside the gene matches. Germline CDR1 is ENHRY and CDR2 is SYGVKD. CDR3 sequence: CAISERGLYGYTF. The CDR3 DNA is TGTGCCATCAGTGAAAGGGGGCTCTATGGCTACACCTTC.

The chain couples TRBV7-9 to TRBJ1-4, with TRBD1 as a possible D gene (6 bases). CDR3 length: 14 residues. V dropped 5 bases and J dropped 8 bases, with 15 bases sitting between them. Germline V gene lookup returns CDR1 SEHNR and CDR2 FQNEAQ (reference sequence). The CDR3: CASSPQGRVEKLFF. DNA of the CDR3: TGTGCCAGCAGCCCACAGGGACGGGTCGAAAAACTGTTTTTT.

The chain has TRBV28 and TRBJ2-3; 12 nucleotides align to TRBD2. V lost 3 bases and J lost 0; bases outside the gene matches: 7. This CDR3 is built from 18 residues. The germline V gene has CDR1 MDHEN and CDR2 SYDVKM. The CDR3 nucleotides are TGTGCCAGCAGTTTCATTGGACTAGCGGGATTCAGCACAGATACGCAGTATTTT. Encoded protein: CASSFIGLAGFSTDTQYF.

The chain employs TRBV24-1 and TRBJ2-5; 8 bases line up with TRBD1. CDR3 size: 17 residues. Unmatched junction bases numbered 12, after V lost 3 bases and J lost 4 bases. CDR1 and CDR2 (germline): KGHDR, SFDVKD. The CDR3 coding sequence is TGTGCCACCAGTGATCCGACCGGTCGACAGGGGAGAGAGACCCAGTACTTC. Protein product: CATSDPTGRQGRETQYF.

Here the CDR3 reads CASSLRRGAGNTIYF. The CDR3 DNA sequence: TGTGCCAGCAGCTTACGGAGGGGTGCCGGAAACACCATATATTTT. This chain uses TRBV11-2 with TRBJ1-3, with D possibly matching TRBD1 (5 bases). The CDR3 spans 15 residues. Deletions cut 2 bases from V and 4 bases from J, with 12 bases between. The germline V gene has CDR1 SGHAT and CDR2 FQNNGV.

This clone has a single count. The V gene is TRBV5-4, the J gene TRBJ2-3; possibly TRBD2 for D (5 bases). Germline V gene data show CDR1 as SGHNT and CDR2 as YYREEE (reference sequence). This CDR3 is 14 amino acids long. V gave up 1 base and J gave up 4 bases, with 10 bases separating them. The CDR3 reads CASSLLAFPDTQYF. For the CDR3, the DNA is TGTGCCAGCAGCTTGTTAGCGTTCCCAGATACGCAGTATTTT.

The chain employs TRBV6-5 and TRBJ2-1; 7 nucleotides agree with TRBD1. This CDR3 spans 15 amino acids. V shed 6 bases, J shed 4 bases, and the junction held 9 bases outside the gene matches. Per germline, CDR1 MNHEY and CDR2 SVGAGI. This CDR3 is CASRGAGTAYNEQFF. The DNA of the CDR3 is TGTGCCAGCAGAGGCGCCGGGACAGCATACAATGAGCAGTTCTTC.

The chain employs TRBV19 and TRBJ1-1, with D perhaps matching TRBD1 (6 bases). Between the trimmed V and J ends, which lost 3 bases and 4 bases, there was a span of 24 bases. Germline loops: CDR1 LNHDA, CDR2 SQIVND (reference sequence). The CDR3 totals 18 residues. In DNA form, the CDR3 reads TGTGCCAGTAGTATCCCCTCGGACAGACGGACTCAGGGCACTGAAGCTTTCTTT. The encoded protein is CASSIPSDRRTQGTEAFF.

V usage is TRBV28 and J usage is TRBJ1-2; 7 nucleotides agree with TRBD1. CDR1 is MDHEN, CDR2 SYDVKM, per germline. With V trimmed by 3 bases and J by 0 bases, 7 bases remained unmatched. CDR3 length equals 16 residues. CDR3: CASSFSGQQANYGYTF. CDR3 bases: TGTGCCAGCAGTTTCTCGGGACAGCAAGCTAACTATGGCTACACCTTC.

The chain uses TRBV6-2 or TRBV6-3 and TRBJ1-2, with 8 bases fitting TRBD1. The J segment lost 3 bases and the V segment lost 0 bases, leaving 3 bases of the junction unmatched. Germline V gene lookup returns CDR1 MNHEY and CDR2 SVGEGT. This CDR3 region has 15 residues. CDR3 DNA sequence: TGTGCCAGCAGTTACTCGACAGGGGACTACTATGGCTACACCTTC. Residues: CASSYSTGDYYGYTF.

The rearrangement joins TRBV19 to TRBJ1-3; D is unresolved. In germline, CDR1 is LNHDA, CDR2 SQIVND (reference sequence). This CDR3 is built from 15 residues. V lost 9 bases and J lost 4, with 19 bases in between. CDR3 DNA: TGTGCCAGCCACCTACCTCTCCCGAAAGGAAACACCATATATTTT. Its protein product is CASHLPLPKGNTIYF.

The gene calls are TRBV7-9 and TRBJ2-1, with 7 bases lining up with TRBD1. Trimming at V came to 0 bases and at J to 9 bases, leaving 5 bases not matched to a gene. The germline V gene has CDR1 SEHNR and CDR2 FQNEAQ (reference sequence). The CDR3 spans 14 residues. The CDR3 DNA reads TGTGCCAGCAGCTTAGCACAGGGGCCTTCTGAGCAGTTCTTC. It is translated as CASSLAQGPSEQFF. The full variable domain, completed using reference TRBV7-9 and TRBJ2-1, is DTGVSQNPRHKITKRGQNVTFRCDPISEHNRLYWYRQTLGQGPEFLTYFQNEAQLEKSRLLSDRFSAERPKGSFSTLEIQRTEQGDSAMYLCASSLAQGPSEQFFGPGTRLTVL.

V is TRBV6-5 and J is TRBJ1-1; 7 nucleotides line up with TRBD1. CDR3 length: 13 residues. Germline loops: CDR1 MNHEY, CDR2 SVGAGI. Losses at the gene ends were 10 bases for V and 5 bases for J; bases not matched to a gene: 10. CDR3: CATTRGAGTEAFF. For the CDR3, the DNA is TGTGCCACAACCAGGGGGGCAGGAACTGAAGCTTTCTTT.

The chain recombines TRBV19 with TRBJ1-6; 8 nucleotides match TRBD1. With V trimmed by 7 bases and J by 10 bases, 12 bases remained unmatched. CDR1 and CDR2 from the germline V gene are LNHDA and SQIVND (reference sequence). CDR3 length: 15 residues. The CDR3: CASTRRGLAESPLHF. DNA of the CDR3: TGTGCCAGTACACGCAGGGGGCTGGCGGAGTCACCCCTCCACTTT.

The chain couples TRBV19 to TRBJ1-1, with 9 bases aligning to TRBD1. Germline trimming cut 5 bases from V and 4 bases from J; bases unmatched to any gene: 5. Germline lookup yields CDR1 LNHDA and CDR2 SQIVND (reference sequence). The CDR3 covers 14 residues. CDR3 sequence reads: CASSADRGSTEAFF. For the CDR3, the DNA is TGTGCCAGTAGTGCGGACAGGGGAAGCACTGAAGCTTTCTTT.

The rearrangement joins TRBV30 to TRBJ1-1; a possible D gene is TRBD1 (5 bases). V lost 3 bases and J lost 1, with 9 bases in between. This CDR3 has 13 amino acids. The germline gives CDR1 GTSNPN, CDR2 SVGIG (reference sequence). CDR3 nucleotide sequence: TGTGCCTGGAGGGACACAAGGAACACTGAAGCTTTCTTT. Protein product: CAWRDTRNTEAFF. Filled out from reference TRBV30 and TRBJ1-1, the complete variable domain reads SQTIHQWPATLVQPVGSPLSLECTVEGTSNPNLYWYRQAAGRGLQLLFYSVGIGQISSEVPQNLSASRPQDRQFILSSKKLLLSDSGFYLCAWRDTRNTEAFFGQGTRLTVV.

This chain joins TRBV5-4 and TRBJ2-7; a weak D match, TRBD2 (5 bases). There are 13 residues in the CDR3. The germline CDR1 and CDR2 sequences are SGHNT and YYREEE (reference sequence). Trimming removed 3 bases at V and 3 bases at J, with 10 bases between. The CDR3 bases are TGTGCCAGCAGCTCTCGGGGAAACTACGAGCAGTACGTC. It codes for CASSSRGNYEQYV.

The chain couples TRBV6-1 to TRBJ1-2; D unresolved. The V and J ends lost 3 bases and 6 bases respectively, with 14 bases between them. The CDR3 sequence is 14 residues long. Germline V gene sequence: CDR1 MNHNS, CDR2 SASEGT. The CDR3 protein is CASSDNVRRDGYTF. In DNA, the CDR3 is TGTGCCAGCAGTGATAACGTAAGACGGGATGGCTACACCTTC.

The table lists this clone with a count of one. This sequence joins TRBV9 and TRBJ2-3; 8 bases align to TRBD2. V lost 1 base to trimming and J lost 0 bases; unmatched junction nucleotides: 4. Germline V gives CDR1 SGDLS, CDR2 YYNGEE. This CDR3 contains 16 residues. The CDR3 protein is CASSVRAGGSTDTQYF. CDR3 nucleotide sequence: TGTGCCAGCAGCGTACGCGCGGGGGGCAGCACAGATACGCAGTATTTT.

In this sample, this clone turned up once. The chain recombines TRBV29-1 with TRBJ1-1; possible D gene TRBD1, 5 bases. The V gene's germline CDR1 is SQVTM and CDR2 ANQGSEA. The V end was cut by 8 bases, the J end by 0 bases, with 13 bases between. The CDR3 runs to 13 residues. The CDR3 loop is CSFNRQMNTEAFF. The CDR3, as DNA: TGCAGCTTCAACCGACAGATGAACACTGAAGCTTTCTTT. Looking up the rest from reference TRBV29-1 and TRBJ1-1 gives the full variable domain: SAVISQKPSRDICQRGTSLTIQCQVDSQVTMMFWYRQQPGQSLTLIATANQGSEATYESGFVIDKFPISRPNLTFSTLTVSNMSPEDSSIYLCSFNRQMNTEAFFGQGTRLTVV.

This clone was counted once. CDR3 DNA sequence: TGTGCCAGCAGCCAACTAGCAGGGAAGAACACCGGGGAGCTGTTTTTT. Its protein product is CASSQLAGKNTGELFF. The V gene is TRBV7-3, the J gene TRBJ2-2, with D tentatively TRBD2 (6 bases). The CDR3 covers 16 residues. Germline loops: CDR1 SGHTA, CDR2 FQGTGA. The V gene lost 5 bases and the J gene lost 1 base, with 14 bases spanning the gap.

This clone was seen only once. CDR3 in DNA: TGCAAGGGGGACCAAGAGACCCAGTACTTC. Its protein product is CKGDQETQYF. The chain links TRBV20-1 to TRBJ2-5; D is possibly TRBD1 (6 bases). Germline V gene lookup returns CDR1 DFQATT and CDR2 SNEGSKA (reference sequence). CDR3 size: 10 residues.

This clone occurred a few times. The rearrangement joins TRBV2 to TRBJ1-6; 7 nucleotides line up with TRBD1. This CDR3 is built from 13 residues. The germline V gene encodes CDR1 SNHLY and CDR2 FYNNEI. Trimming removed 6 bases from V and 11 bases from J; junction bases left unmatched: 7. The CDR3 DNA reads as TGTGCCAGCAGGTTGGACAGGTTGGCACCCCTCCACTTT. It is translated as CASRLDRLAPLHF. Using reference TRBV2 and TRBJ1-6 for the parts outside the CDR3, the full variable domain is EPEVTQTPSHQVTQMGQEVILRCVPISNHLYFYWYRQILGQKVEFLVSFYNNEISEKSEIFDDQFSVERPDGSNFTLKIRSTKLEDSAMYFCASRLDRLAPLHFGNGTRLTVT.

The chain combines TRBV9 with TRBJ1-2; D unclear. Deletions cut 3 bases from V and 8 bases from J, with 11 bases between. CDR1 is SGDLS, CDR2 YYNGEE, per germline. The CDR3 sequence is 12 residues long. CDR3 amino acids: CASSGQLGGYTF. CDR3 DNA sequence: TGTGCCAGCAGCGGTCAGTTGGGCGGCTACACCTTC.

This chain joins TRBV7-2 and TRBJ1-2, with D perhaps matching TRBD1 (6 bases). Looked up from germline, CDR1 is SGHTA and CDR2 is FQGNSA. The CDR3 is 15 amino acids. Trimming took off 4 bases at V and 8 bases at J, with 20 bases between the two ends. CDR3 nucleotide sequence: TGTGCCAGCAGCTCGACGTTATGGGGGCGCCTGGGCTACACCTTC. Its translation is CASSSTLWGRLGYTF.

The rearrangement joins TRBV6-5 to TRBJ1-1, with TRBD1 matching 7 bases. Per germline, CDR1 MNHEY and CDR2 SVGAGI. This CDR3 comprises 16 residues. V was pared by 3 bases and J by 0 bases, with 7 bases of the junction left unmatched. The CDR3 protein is CASSYSRTGLNTEAFF. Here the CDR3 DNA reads TGTGCCAGCAGTTATTCCCGGACAGGACTGAACACTGAAGCTTTCTTT.

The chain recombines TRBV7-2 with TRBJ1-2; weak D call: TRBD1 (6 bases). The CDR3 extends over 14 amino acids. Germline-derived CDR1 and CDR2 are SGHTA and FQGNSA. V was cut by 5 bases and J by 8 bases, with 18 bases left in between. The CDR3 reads CASSLLQGWEGYTF. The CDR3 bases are TGTGCCAGCAGCCTTCTACAGGGCTGGGAGGGCTACACCTTC.

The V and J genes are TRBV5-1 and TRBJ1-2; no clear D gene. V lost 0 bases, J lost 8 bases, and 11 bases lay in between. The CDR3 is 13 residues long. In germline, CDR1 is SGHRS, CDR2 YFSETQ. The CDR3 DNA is TGCGCCAGCAGCTTGGAGGCAGATAGCGGCTACACCTTC. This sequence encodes CASSLEADSGYTF.